These T cell receptor beta chains were read from a single sample in a study of blood T cell repertoires in COVID-19. Libraries were prepared by immunoSEQ multiplex PCR; TCRdb keeps only in-frame clonotypes and omits some of them. The sample consists of around 320,000 clones, around nine tenths of them appearing once. What was sequenced was PBMCs or T cells enriched from blood (not recorded which). The source is a woman aged 25 to 39 who had been exposed to COVID-19. Each CDR3 is given with its conserved first and last residue. D genes are given only for firm matches. Clone sizes are given selectively: once, few, many, or a class where the clone is expanded.

>TRBV5-1|-|TRBJ2-2|16|-
CASSLVRDLYTGELFF
TGCGCCAGCAGCTTGGTGCGGGACTTGTACACCGGGGAGCTGTTTTTT
>TRBV2|-|TRBJ1-2|14|-
CATRPGTGWDGYTF
TGTGCCACCCGCCCTGGAACAGGTTGGGATGGCTACACCTTC
>TRBV2|-|TRBJ1-3|14|-
CASRALGAGNTIYF
TGTGCCAGCAGGGCACTGGGGGCCGGAAACACCATATATTTT
>TRBV4-3|-|TRBJ1-6|14|-
CASSQSPTRSPLHF
TGCGCCAGCAGCCAGTCACCCACTCGTTCACCCCTCCACTTT
>TRBV25-1|-|TRBJ1-5|15|TRBD1
CASSGGRQGRQPQHF
TGTGCCAGCAGTGGGGGTAGACAGGGGAGGCAGCCCCAGCATTTT
>TRBV4-1|once|TRBJ2-3|16|TRBD2
CASSHVGRGGTDTQYF
TGCGCCAGCAGCCACGTTGGGCGGGGGGGCACAGATACGCAGTATTTT
>TRBV7-8|-|TRBJ1-1|12|-
CASSQLGHEAFF
TGTGCCAGCAGCCAGCTGGGCCATGAAGCTTTCTTT
>TRBV7-2|-|TRBJ1-4|15|-
CASSPSGRGLEKLFF
TGTGCCAGCAGCCCTAGCGGCAGGGGTTTAGAAAAACTGTTTTTT
>TRBV7-9|few|TRBJ2-1|16|TRBD2
CASSTGLALSYNEQFF
TGTGCCAGCAGCACCGGACTAGCCCTATCCTACAATGAGCAGTTCTTC
>TRBV7-8|-|TRBJ2-2|14|-
CALFSDTNTGELFF
TGTGCCCTATTTTCGGACACGAACACCGGGGAGCTGTTTTTT
>TRBV5-1|-|TRBJ1-2|14|TRBD1
CASSPGQGGYGYTF
TGCGCCAGCAGCCCAGGACAGGGTGGCTATGGCTACACCTTC
>TRBV2|-|TRBJ1-1|15|-
CASSGGWGRRTEAFF
TGTGCCAGCAGTGGGGGGTGGGGGAGGAGAACTGAAGCTTTCTTT
>TRBV7-9|-|TRBJ1-3|13|-
CASETVKGNTIYF
TGTGCCAGCGAAACAGTAAAGGGAAACACCATATATTTT
>TRBV27|-|TRBJ2-3|18|TRBD2
CASSLWVSGAGRGDTQYF
TGTGCCAGCAGTTTATGGGTTAGCGGGGCCGGGAGGGGAGATACGCAGTATTTT
>TRBV7-9|-|TRBJ1-1|14|TRBD1
CASSSRDSFYEAFF
TGTGCCAGCAGCTCTCGGGACAGTTTTTATGAAGCTTTCTTT
>TRBV5-1|-|TRBJ2-7|14|-
CASSKTGGSYEQYF
TGCGCCAGCAGCAAGACAGGCGGTTCCTACGAGCAGTACTTC
>TRBV18|-|TRBJ2-3|14|-
CASSPRQGTDTQYF
TGTGCCAGCTCACCCCGGCAGGGGACAGATACGCAGTATTTT
>TRBV6-4|-|TRBJ2-3|11|TRBD2
CASSKGGPQYF
TGTGCCAGCAGCAAGGGAGGGCCGCAGTATTTT
>TRBV20-1|-|TRBJ1-2|11|-
CSAPTGYGYTF
TGCAGTGCCCCTACAGGGTATGGCTACACCTTC
>TRBV30|once|TRBJ1-1|12|-
CAWSHTGAEAFF
TGTGCCTGGAGTCATACCGGGGCTGAAGCTTTCTTT
>TRBV5-1|-|TRBJ1-1|13|-
CASRPIINTEAFF
TGCGCCAGCAGGCCTATTATAAACACTGAAGCTTTCTTT
>TRBV5-6|-|TRBJ2-1|16|-
CASSLAWSRTYNEQFF
TGTGCCAGCAGCTTGGCCTGGTCGCGAACCTACAATGAGCAGTTCTTC
>TRBV10-3|-|TRBJ2-1|15|TRBD1
CAISTGTGRNNEQFF
TGTGCCATCAGTACCGGGACAGGGAGGAACAATGAGCAGTTCTTC
>TRBV5-1|-|TRBJ1-1|12|-
CASSPGGTEAFF
TGCGCCAGCAGCCCGGGGGGCACTGAAGCTTTCTTT
>TRBV7-6|-|TRBJ2-1|20|TRBD2
CASSLAPGLAGGDSYNEQFF
TGTGCCAGCAGCTTAGCACCGGGACTAGCGGGGGGGGACTCCTACAATGAGCAGTTCTTC
>TRBV19|-|TRBJ2-7|15|TRBD1
CASSMGQGPAYEQYF
TGTGCCAGTAGTATGGGACAGGGACCGGCCTACGAGCAGTACTTC
>TRBV27|-|TRBJ1-2|16|TRBD1
CASSPRDRKGFYGYTF
TGTGCCAGCAGTCCCCGGGACAGGAAAGGATTTTATGGCTACACCTTC
>TRBV15|-|TRBJ2-1|14|-
CATGDGGLYNEQFF
TGTGCCACCGGAGACGGGGGTTTGTACAATGAGCAGTTCTTC
>TRBV11-3|-|TRBJ1-1|13|-
CASSSRPGTEAFF
TGTGCCAGCAGCTCAAGACCGGGCACTGAAGCTTTCTTT
>TRBV15|-|TRBJ1-4|14|TRBD1
CATSPRQGKEKLFF
TGTGCCACCAGCCCAAGACAGGGGAAGGAAAAACTGTTTTTT
>TRBV18|-|TRBJ1-2|15|-
CASSPEQTSNYGYTF
TGTGCCAGCTCACCGGAGCAGACGTCGAACTATGGCTACACCTTC
>TRBV5-1|-|TRBJ1-2|13|TRBD1
CASSLRTGSGYTF
TGCGCCAGCAGCTTGCGGACAGGGTCTGGCTACACCTTC
>TRBV7-9|-|TRBJ2-3|15|TRBD1
CASRSGQERTDTQYF
TGTGCCAGCAGGTCGGGACAGGAGCGCACAGATACGCAGTATTTT
>TRBV6-5|-|TRBJ1-2|11|TRBD1
CATYRGNGYTF
TGTGCCACCTACAGGGGGAATGGCTACACCTTC
>TRBV4-3|-|TRBJ2-5|15|TRBD2
CASSQDGGAQETQYF
TGCGCCAGCAGCCAAGACGGGGGGGCTCAAGAGACCCAGTACTTC
>TRBV5-1|-|TRBJ2-1|19|TRBD2
CASSLGLAGGPSSYNEQFF
TGCGCCAGCAGCTTGGGACTAGCGGGGGGACCGAGCTCCTACAATGAGCAGTTCTTC
>TRBV4-3|-|TRBJ1-1|15|-
CASSQAWQMNTEAFF
TGCGCCAGCAGCCAAGCGTGGCAGATGAACACTGAAGCTTTCTTT
>TRBV20-1|once|TRBJ2-3|15|TRBD1
CSASGRQGSTDTQYF
TGCAGTGCTAGTGGGCGACAGGGGAGCACAGATACGCAGTATTTT
>TRBV6-4|-|TRBJ1-1|14|-
CASSDTPGYTEAFF
TGTGCCAGCAGTGACACGCCCGGGTACACTGAAGCTTTCTTT
>TRBV13|-|TRBJ1-2|16|-
CASSPLGTAGPARYTF
TGTGCCAGCAGCCCCCTTGGCACCGCGGGGCCGGCTCGCTACACCTTC
>TRBV10-3|-|TRBJ1-1|13|-
CAISESETVQAFF
TGTGCCATCAGTGAATCCGAGACAGTGCAAGCTTTCTTT
>TRBV4-1|-|TRBJ2-7|13|-
CASSQDFNYEQYF
TGCGCCAGCAGCCAAGATTTCAACTACGAGCAGTACTTC
>TRBV7-3|-|TRBJ2-7|15|-
CASSDPGRAPYEQYF
TGTGCCAGCAGCGACCCTGGCAGGGCACCCTACGAGCAGTACTTC
>TRBV7-6|-|TRBJ1-5|15|-
CASSLVGGSNQPQHF
TGTGCCAGCAGCTTAGTAGGAGGGAGCAATCAGCCCCAGCATTTT
>TRBV10-3|-|TRBJ1-2|14|-
CAISELEQSYGYTF
TGTGCCATCAGTGAGCTAGAGCAGAGCTATGGCTACACCTTC
>TRBV21-1|-|TRBJ1-5|14|-
CASHRGHCNQPQHF
TGTGCCAGCCACAGGGGGCATTGCAATCAGCCCCAGCATTTT
>TRBV5-1|-|TRBJ2-5|13|-
CASSRVGLETQYF
TGCGCCAGCAGCCGGGTGGGGCTAGAGACCCAGTACTTC